A single sample is the source of the 21 T cell receptor beta chains below, sequenced in a study of beta chain features in type 1 diabetes. Investigators reverse transcribed all isolated RNA, so they sequenced expressed TCRB transcripts. Clones were read by immunoSEQ multiplex PCR, and TCRdb kept only the in-frame ones, dropping some. The table records around 320,000 clones, 14% of them present only once. The sequenced material came from central memory CD4+ T cells from blood. The receptors here all came from a young man in good health.

The chain has TRBV27 and TRBJ1-1; D uncertain. Per the germline V gene, CDR1 is MNHEY and CDR2 is SMNVEV (reference sequence). CDR3 length: 13 residues. The germline V and J ends were trimmed by 3 bases and 1 base, with 6 bases remaining between them. This CDR3 reads CASSFLSNTEAFF. Written as DNA, the CDR3 is TGTGCCAGCAGTTTTTTATCGAACACTGAAGCTTTCTTT.

The table lists this clone with a few counts. The J gene is TRBJ1-5, the V gene TRBV4-3, with 9 nucleotides matching TRBD1. Trimming at V came to 4 bases and at J to 6 bases, leaving 7 bases not matched to a gene. This CDR3 comprises 15 residues. Germline CDR1 reads LGHNA; CDR2 reads YSLEER. CDR3 residues: CASSLGDRAGQPQHF. The CDR3 DNA follows: TGCGCCAGCAGCCTGGGGGACAGGGCGGGTCAGCCCCAGCATTTT.

This clone has a handful of counts. The chain employs TRBV10-3 and TRBJ2-5; TRBD2 agrees at 11 bases. The CDR3 contains 13 residues. V was pared by 10 bases and J by 4 bases, with 5 bases of the junction left unmatched. CDR1 is ENHRY and CDR2 is SYGVKD in the germline V gene. The chain's CDR3 is CASTLAGGETQYF. The CDR3 DNA reads TGTGCCAGCACTCTAGCGGGGGGAGAGACCCAGTACTTC.

This clone was found a few times. With a much larger clone just one base away, this may be a read error. This chain connects TRBV7-2 to TRBJ2-5, with D unresolved. The germline V and J ends were trimmed by 4 bases and 3 bases, with 6 bases remaining between them. Germline V gene lookup returns CDR1 SGHTA and CDR2 FQGNSA. The CDR3 has 12 residues. The CDR3 DNA sequence: TGTGCCAGCAGCTACGGAAAAGAGACCCAGTACTTC. Translating it yields CASSYGKETQYF.

This clone showed up just once. The CDR3 coding sequence is TGCAGCGCCACTGTGGTAGGGGGGCCCTACGAGCAGTACTTC. Translation: CSATVVGGPYEQYF. The chain couples TRBV29-1 to TRBJ2-7; D is possibly TRBD1 or TRBD2 (6 bases each). Trimming pared 7 bases from V and 2 bases from J, leaving 18 bases between. This CDR3 is 14 amino acids long. CDR1 and CDR2 (germline): SQVTM, ANQGSEA.

This clone was observed a few times. The rearrangement uses TRBV7-2 and TRBJ2-5, with TRBD2 matching 14 bases. Germline CDR1 is SGHTA and CDR2 is FQGNSA. Losses at the gene ends were 4 bases for V and 6 bases for J; bases not matched to a gene: 7. The CDR3 spans 16 residues. The CDR3 nucleotides read TGTGCCAGCAGCTCTCAGGGGACTAGCGGGGGAAAGACCCAGTACTTC. Translated, it gives CASSSQGTSGGKTQYF.

The CDR3 is CASSQEEGRGETQYF. CDR3 sequence (DNA): TGTGCCAGCAGCCAAGAGGAGGGGCGGGGAGAGACCCAGTACTTC. The chain uses TRBV4-2 and TRBJ2-5; perhaps TRBD2 as D (6 bases). V lost 0 bases and J lost 4, with 12 bases in between. The CDR3 loop spans 15 amino acids. Germline assignment: CDR1 LGHNA and CDR2 YNFKEQ.

V usage is TRBV27 and J usage is TRBJ1-1; D may be TRBD1 (6 bases). This CDR3 is built from 14 residues. V lost 5 bases and J lost 5, with 15 bases in between. Germline V lookup: CDR1 MNHEY, CDR2 SMNVEV (reference sequence). In DNA, the CDR3 is TGTGCCAGCAGTACAGGGTTATTAGGGACTGAAGCTTTCTTT. Residues: CASSTGLLGTEAFF.

In its sample, this clone was seen many times. The V gene is TRBV11-2, the J gene TRBJ1-4; D is unclear. The V end was cut by 1 base, the J end by 8 bases, with 11 bases between. CDR3 length equals 14 residues. CDR1 and CDR2 (germline): SGHAT, FQNNGV. Here the CDR3 DNA reads TGTGCCAGCAGCTTAGTCGGGCTCGGAGAAAAACTGTTTTTT. Encoded protein: CASSLVGLGEKLFF.

The rearrangement joins TRBV7-3 to TRBJ2-2; D gene unclear. From germline, CDR1 is SGHTA and CDR2 FQGTGA. The CDR3 is 11 amino acids. V lost 0 bases and J lost 7, with 0 bases in between. DNA of the CDR3: TGTGCCAGCAGCTTAACCGGGGAGCTGTTTTTT. It specifies CASSLTGELFF.

The rearrangement links TRBV4-1 to TRBJ2-3; 9 nucleotides match TRBD2. Germline-derived CDR1 and CDR2 are MGHRA and YSYEKL. V was pared by 2 bases and J by 3 bases, with 3 bases of the junction left unmatched. The CDR3 consists of 15 residues. Here the CDR3 DNA reads TGCGCCAGCAGCCAATACAGCGGGGGGACAGATACGCAGTATTTT. Amino acids: CASSQYSGGTDTQYF.

The rearrangement uses TRBV5-6 and TRBJ2-1; D ambiguous. V was shortened by 2 bases and J by 10 bases, with 13 bases between the two germline ends. In germline, CDR1 is SGHDT, CDR2 YYEEEE. The CDR3 is 13 residues long. The CDR3 nucleotides are TGTGCCAGCAGCTTATACGGGCTATGGGAGCAGTTCTTC. Translating gives CASSLYGLWEQFF.

This chain links TRBV6-5 with TRBJ2-5, with D hard to call. There are 12 residues in the CDR3. Germline CDR1 and CDR2: MNHEY and SVGAGI. V lost 10 bases and J lost 4, with 13 bases in between. The CDR3 region has the DNA TGTGCCACACATGACCCTGGAGAGACCCAGTACTTC. Its protein is CATHDPGETQYF.

In this sample, this clone turned up a few times. The rearrangement joins TRBV4-3 to TRBJ2-7; 9 bases are a match to TRBD1. Germline V gene lookup returns CDR1 LGHNA and CDR2 YSLEER. The length of the CDR3 is 15 residues. J lost 5 bases, V lost 0 bases, and 5 bases had no gene match. The CDR3 DNA reads as TGCGCCAGCAGCCAAGATTCCGGACAGGGGCACGAGCAGTACTTC. Its translation is CASSQDSGQGHEQYF.

This clone came up a few times. V gene TRBV6-5 combines with J gene TRBJ2-6; D is perhaps TRBD1 (6 bases). CDR3 length: 15 amino acids. Germline CDR1 reads MNHEY; CDR2 reads SVGAGI. V was cut by 6 bases and J by 2 bases, with 11 bases left in between. The CDR3 bases are TGTGCCAGCAGCCAGACAGGTACTGGGGCCAACGTCCTGACTTTC. Translating it yields CASSQTGTGANVLTF.

The chain couples TRBV6-1 to TRBJ1-4, with a tentative D call TRBD1 (5 bases). The germline V and J ends were trimmed by 7 bases and 3 bases, with 12 bases remaining between them. CDR3 length: 14 amino acids. Germline V gives CDR1 MNHNS, CDR2 SASEGT. The CDR3 DNA follows: TGTGCCAGCACCGGGGCGCTTGCTAATGAAAAACTGTTTTTT. Translated, it gives CASTGALANEKLFF.

The rearrangement uses TRBV7-2 and TRBJ2-7; D gene uncertain. CDR3 length: 14 residues. Looked up from germline, CDR1 is SGHTA and CDR2 is FQGNSA. The V gene lost 5 bases and the J gene lost 0 bases, with 11 bases spanning the gap. CDR3 residues: CASSPGSLSYEQYF. CDR3 DNA: TGTGCCAGCAGCCCCGGGTCCCTCTCCTACGAGCAGTACTTC.

This clone has only a few counts. The chain links TRBV7-7 to TRBJ2-5; the D gene could be TRBD1 or TRBD2 (6 bases each). Trimming pared 5 bases from V and 0 bases from J, leaving 16 bases between. The CDR3 length is 16 residues. The germline gives CDR1 SSHAT, CDR2 FNYEAQ (reference sequence). CDR3 loop: CASSPRGGGYQETQYF. The CDR3 DNA is TGTGCCAGCAGCCCACGCGGAGGGGGGTACCAAGAGACCCAGTACTTC.

This clone was seen ten or more times. V gene TRBV10-3 combines with J gene TRBJ1-2; D perhaps matches TRBD1 (5 bases). Germline lookup yields CDR1 ENHRY and CDR2 SYGVKD. V lost 4 bases, J lost 4 bases, and 13 bases lay in between. This CDR3 region has 14 residues. The CDR3: CAISVQIGGYGYTF. The CDR3, as DNA: TGTGCCATCAGTGTGCAGATTGGGGGCTATGGCTACACCTTC.

This clone occurred a few times. Written as DNA, the CDR3 is TGCGCCAGCAGCTTACTAGGACAGGCCCAAGAGACCCAGTACTTC. Residues: CASSLLGQAQETQYF. J is TRBJ2-5 and V is TRBV5-1, with TRBD1 identical over 7 bases. Unmatched junction bases numbered 5, after V lost 2 bases and J lost 1 base. The germline V gene encodes CDR1 SGHRS and CDR2 YFSETQ. CDR3 length: 15 residues.

There are a few counts of this clone. The chain has TRBV4-3 and TRBJ2-3; the match to TRBD2 covers 8 bases. Germline CDR1 reads LGHNA; CDR2 reads YSLEER. V lost 4 bases, J lost 3 bases, and 6 bases stayed unmatched. The CDR3 has 15 residues. The DNA for the CDR3 is TGCGCCAGCAGCCCCGGACTAGCTAGAACAGATACGCAGTATTTT. It codes for CASSPGLARTDTQYF.